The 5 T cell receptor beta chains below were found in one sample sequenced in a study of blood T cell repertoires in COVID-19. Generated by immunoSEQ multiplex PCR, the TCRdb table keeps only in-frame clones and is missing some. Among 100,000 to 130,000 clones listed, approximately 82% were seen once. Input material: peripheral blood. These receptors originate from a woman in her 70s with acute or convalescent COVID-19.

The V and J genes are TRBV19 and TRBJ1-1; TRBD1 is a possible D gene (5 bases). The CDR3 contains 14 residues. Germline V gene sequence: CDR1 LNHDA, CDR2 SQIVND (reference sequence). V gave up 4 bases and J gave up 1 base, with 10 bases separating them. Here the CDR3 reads CASSRRGSNTEAFF. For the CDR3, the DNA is TGTGCCAGTAGTAGGCGGGGGTCGAACACTGAAGCTTTCTTT. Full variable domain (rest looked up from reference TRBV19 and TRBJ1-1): DGGITQSPKYLFRKEGQNVTLSCEQNLNHDAMYWYRQDPGQGLRLIYYSQIVNDFQKGDIAEGYSVSREKKESFPLTVTSAQKNPTAFYLCASSRRGSNTEAFFGQGTRLTVV.

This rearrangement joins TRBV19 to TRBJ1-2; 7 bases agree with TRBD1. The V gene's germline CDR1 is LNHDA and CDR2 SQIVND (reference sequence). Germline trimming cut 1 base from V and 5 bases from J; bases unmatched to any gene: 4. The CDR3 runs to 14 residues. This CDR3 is CASSIAQGGYGYTF. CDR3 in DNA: TGTGCCAGTAGTATAGCGCAGGGGGGATATGGCTACACCTTC.

The CDR3 region has the DNA TGCGCCAGCAGCCGCCAAATTCAGGGCTCTGGAAACACCATATATTTT. Translating gives CASSRQIQGSGNTIYF. V and J are TRBV4-3 and TRBJ1-3, with a possible D match to TRBD1 (5 bases). CDR3 length: 16 amino acids. Trimming cost V 4 bases and J 0 bases, with 13 bases left between them. Per the germline V gene, CDR1 is LGHNA and CDR2 is YSLEER.

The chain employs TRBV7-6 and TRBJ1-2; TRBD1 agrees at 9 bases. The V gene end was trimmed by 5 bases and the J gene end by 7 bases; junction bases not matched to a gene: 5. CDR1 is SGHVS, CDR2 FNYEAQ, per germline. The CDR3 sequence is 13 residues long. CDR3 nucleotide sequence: TGTGCCAGCAGCGTACAGGGGGCCACTGGCTACACCTTC. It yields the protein CASSVQGATGYTF.

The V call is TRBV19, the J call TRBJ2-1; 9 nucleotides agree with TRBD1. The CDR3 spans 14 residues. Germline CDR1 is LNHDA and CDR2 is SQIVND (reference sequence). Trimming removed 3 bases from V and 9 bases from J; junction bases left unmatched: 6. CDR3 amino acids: CASSIRQGDSEQFF. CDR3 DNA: TGTGCCAGTAGTATCCGACAGGGGGACAGTGAGCAGTTCTTC.